This T cell receptor (beta chain) was recovered during a study of blood T cell repertoires in COVID-19. As originally analysed: Amplifying reference gene primers gave estimates of nucleated cell counts. Here immunoSEQ multiplex PCR was the method, and the copy in TCRdb shows in-frame clones only, minus some. That table furnishes V, J and clone size, whereas the DNA furnished D and trimming. The sample has about 320,000 clones; about 83% are singletons. V lost 1 base and J lost 3; bases outside the gene matches: 9. This CDR3 is 18 amino acids long. Germline CDR1 reads SGHKS; CDR2 reads YYEKEE (reference sequence).

This TCR was sampled from a woman between 50 and 59 years old with acute or convalescent COVID-19. The sample comprised peripheral blood. This rearrangement joins TRBV5-5 to TRBJ2-4; TRBD2 aligns across 11 bases. This CDR3 reads CASSLTSGRGRGKNIQYF. DNA for the CDR3: TGTGCCAGCAGCTTGACTAGCGGGAGAGGAAGGGGCAAAAACATTCAGTACTTC.